Listed here are 15 T cell receptor beta chains from one sample, sequenced in a study of blood T cell repertoires in COVID-19. The repertoire was sequenced with immunoSEQ multiplex PCR; TCRdb's copy has only in-frame clones and lacks some. The data show around 260,000 clones, 83% seen once. The material sequenced was peripheral blood. These receptors originate from a man in his 60s who had recovered from COVID-19.

J is TRBJ2-7 and V is TRBV19, with 7 nucleotides matching TRBD1. The CDR3 covers 15 residues. Germline V gene lookup returns CDR1 LNHDA and CDR2 SQIVND (reference sequence). The V and J ends lost 2 bases and 7 bases, in that order; junction bases with no gene match: 11. The CDR3 sequence: CASSISGQRPWEQYF. CDR3 coding DNA: TGTGCCAGTAGTATATCGGGACAGCGACCATGGGAGCAGTACTTC.

The chain carries TRBV5-1 and TRBJ2-3, with 7 bases lining up with TRBD2. CDR1 and CDR2 (germline): SGHRS, YFSETQ. CDR3 length equals 14 residues. Unmatched junction bases numbered 1, after V lost 2 bases and J lost 1 base. The CDR3 loop reads CASSFTSGTDTQYF. The CDR3 region has the DNA TGCGCCAGCAGCTTTACTAGCGGCACAGATACGCAGTATTTT.

Notes on this clone: The sample carries other DNA sequences with the same CDR3. The V and J genes are TRBV6-5 and TRBJ1-1, with D uncertain. Per germline, CDR1 MNHEY and CDR2 SVGAGI. V dropped 7 bases and J dropped 1 base, with 4 bases sitting between them. CDR3 size: 11 residues. CDR3 coding DNA: TGTGCCAGCACGGGGAACACTGAAGCTTTCTTT. Its protein product is CASTGNTEAFF.

The V and J genes are TRBV29-1 and TRBJ1-2, with unresolved D. The CDR3 runs 12 residues. CDR1 SQVTM and CDR2 ANQGSEA come from the germline V gene. V shed 5 bases and J shed 2 bases, with 9 bases lying between them. The CDR3 spells CSVFPENYGYTF. CDR3 coding DNA: TGCAGCGTTTTTCCTGAGAACTATGGCTACACCTTC.

This chain connects TRBV6-5 to TRBJ1-5, with 7 bases lining up with TRBD1. The J segment lost 7 bases and the V segment lost 2 bases, leaving 2 bases of the junction unmatched. The CDR3 runs 13 residues. From germline, CDR1 is MNHEY and CDR2 SVGAGI. CDR3 in amino acids: CASSYDRDQPQHF. The DNA for the CDR3 is TGTGCCAGCAGTTACGACAGGGACCAGCCCCAGCATTTT.

This clone appeared once. This sample also contains other DNA sequences that code for the same CDR3. The V and J genes are TRBV3-1 (or the pseudogene TRBV3-2) and TRBJ1-1; 7 bases line up with TRBD1. CDR1 and CDR2 from the germline V gene are LGHDT and YNNKEL (reference sequence). The V and J ends lost 4 bases and 1 base, in that order; junction bases with no gene match: 3. This CDR3 has 14 residues. CDR3 in amino acids: CASSLRTGNTEAFF. The DNA of the CDR3 is TGTGCCAGCAGCCTTCGGACAGGGAACACTGAAGCTTTCTTT.

The V and J genes are TRBV19 and TRBJ1-1; no reliable D call. V was shortened by 1 base and J by 3 bases, with 6 bases between the two germline ends. Germline CDR1 reads LNHDA; CDR2 reads SQIVND (reference sequence). The CDR3 runs 13 residues. The CDR3 spells CASSIAEDTEAFF. CDR3 DNA: TGTGCCAGTAGTATAGCAGAGGACACTGAAGCTTTCTTT.

Details on this clone: The sample holds other DNA sequences that translate to the same CDR3. The genes are TRBV3-1 (or the pseudogene TRBV3-2) and TRBJ1-1, with D perhaps TRBD1 (6 bases). The germline V and J ends were trimmed by 3 bases and 1 base, with 9 bases remaining between them. Germline CDR1 and CDR2: LGHDT and YNNKEL (reference sequence). The CDR3 has 14 amino acids. The chain's CDR3 is CASSHRGGNTEAFF. CDR3 DNA: TGTGCCAGCAGCCATAGGGGGGGGAACACTGAAGCTTTCTTT.

DNA for the CDR3: TGTGCCAGCACCGAGGGGGACGCCAGGGGCTACGAGCAGTACTTC. It specifies CASTEGDARGYEQYF. The chain uses TRBV2 and TRBJ2-7; D is possibly TRBD1 (6 bases). The V end was cut by 7 bases, the J end by 3 bases, with 19 bases between. CDR3 size: 15 residues. Germline lookup yields CDR1 SNHLY and CDR2 FYNNEI.

The chain employs TRBV19 and TRBJ1-1; D is perhaps TRBD1 (5 bases). The CDR3 runs 14 residues. V lost 3 bases and J 1 base, leaving 9 bases between the germline ends. CDR1 and CDR2 from the germline V gene are LNHDA and SQIVND (reference sequence). CDR3 region: CASSIQGSNTEAFF. The DNA of the CDR3 is TGTGCCAGTAGTATCCAGGGATCGAACACTGAAGCTTTCTTT.

This clone was detected a few times. The rearrangement uses TRBV6-5 and TRBJ1-2; TRBD1 might be the D (5 bases). Trimming removed 10 bases from V and 2 bases from J, with 14 bases in between. This CDR3 contains 13 residues. Germline loops: CDR1 MNHEY, CDR2 SVGAGI. This CDR3 is CATRTPKNYGYTF. Written as DNA, the CDR3 is TGTGCCACCAGGACACCTAAGAACTATGGCTACACCTTC.

The rearrangement uses TRBV12-5 and TRBJ2-3; 7 bases are a match to TRBD2. Germline V gene lookup returns CDR1 LGHNT and CDR2 FRNRAP. This CDR3 has 16 residues. The J segment lost 3 bases and the V segment lost 9 bases, leaving 15 bases of the junction unmatched. CDR3 sequence (DNA): TGTGCTAGCCCCCGGCGGGGGAGAGGAGGTACAGATACGCAGTATTTT. This encodes CASPRRGRGGTDTQYF.

The CDR3 DNA is TGTGCCAGCAGTTTGGACAGAGGGGGTCCCTACGAGCAGTACTTC. Translating it yields CASSLDRGGPYEQYF. V gene TRBV27 combines with J gene TRBJ2-7; TRBD1 is a possible D gene (6 bases). Germline V CDR1 and CDR2: MNHEY, SMNVEV (reference sequence). V gave up 3 bases and J gave up 2 bases, with 14 bases separating them. This CDR3 has 15 amino acids.

This clone was detected only a few times. The V call is TRBV24-1, the J call TRBJ2-1; 8 bases match TRBD2. This CDR3 is 15 amino acids long. Germline CDR1 is KGHDR and CDR2 is SFDVKD. Trimming at V came to 3 bases and at J to 6 bases, leaving 6 bases not matched to a gene. This chain's CDR3 is CATSDPGTRGNEQFF. The DNA for the CDR3 is TGTGCCACCAGTGATCCAGGGACTAGGGGCAATGAGCAGTTCTTC.

This sequence joins TRBV30 and TRBJ2-5; a possible D gene is TRBD2 (6 bases). Deletions cut 0 bases from V and 4 bases from J, with 9 bases between. Germline lookup yields CDR1 GTSNPN and CDR2 SVGIG (reference sequence). The CDR3 runs 13 residues. CDR3 sequence: CAWSVGAGETQYF. The CDR3 DNA sequence: TGTGCCTGGAGTGTAGGAGCGGGAGAGACCCAGTACTTC.